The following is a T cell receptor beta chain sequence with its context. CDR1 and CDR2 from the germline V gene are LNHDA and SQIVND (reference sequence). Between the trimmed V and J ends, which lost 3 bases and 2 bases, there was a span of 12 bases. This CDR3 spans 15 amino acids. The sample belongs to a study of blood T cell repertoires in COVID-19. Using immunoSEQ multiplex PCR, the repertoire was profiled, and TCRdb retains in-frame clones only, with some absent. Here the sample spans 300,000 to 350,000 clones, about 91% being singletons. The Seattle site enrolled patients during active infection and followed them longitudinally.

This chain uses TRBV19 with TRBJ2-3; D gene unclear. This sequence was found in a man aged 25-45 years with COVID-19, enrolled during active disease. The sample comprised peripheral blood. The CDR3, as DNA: TGTGCCAGTAGTATCCGTAACAGCCTCACAGATACGCAGTATTTT. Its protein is CASSIRNSLTDTQYF.